Listed below are T cell receptor beta chains from one sample, sequenced in a study of cytomegalovirus exposure and HLA in healthy donors. The protocol was immunoSEQ multiplex PCR, while the TCRdb copy is restricted to in-frame clones and leaves out a portion. The profile shows 120,000 or so clones, over 60% of them singletons. The sample taken for sequencing was PBMCs. The receptors come from an older woman in good health and CMV-seropositive. The CDR3 runs from the conserved cysteine through the conserved F or W. A D gene is named only where the DNA matches it firmly. Clone size is given for some rows only: seen once, a few or many times, or a class if the clone is expanded.

clone_size j_call d_call v_call cdr3_nt cdr3_aa
. TRBJ2-3 . TRBV29-1 TGCAGCGTTCCAGCGGAGGGCTCAGATACGCAGTATTTT CSVPAEGSDTQYF
. TRBJ2-7 . TRBV5-1 TGCGCCAGCAGCTTGGCCTTAGACTACGAGCAGTACTTC CASSLALDYEQYF
. TRBJ2-1 . TRBV18 TGTGCCAGCTCCCCCCGAGAGCAGGGTAATGAGCAGTTCTTC CASSPREQGNEQFF
. TRBJ2-7 . TRBV27 TGTGCCAGCAGTACAGGGTGGGCCTACGAGCAGTACTTC CASSTGWAYEQYF
few TRBJ1-1 TRBD1 TRBV6-1 TGTGCCAGCAGTGCCCGACAGGGCGTCGCGAACACTGAAGCTTTCTTT CASSARQGVANTEAFF
. TRBJ1-1 . TRBV5-1 TGCGCCAGCAGCTTTGTAGGAGACAGGCTAACTGAAGCTTTCTTT CASSFVGDRLTEAFF
. TRBJ2-3 TRBD1 TRBV28 TGTGCCAGCAGTAACTACCCCCGGGACAGGGGGCTACACGGCACAGATACGCAGTATTTT CASSNYPRDRGLHGTDTQYF
. TRBJ1-2 . TRBV10-3 TGTGCCATCAGTGTAGGTTTGGACTTCCCCCCATTTGGCTACACCTTC CAISVGLDFPPFGYTF
. TRBJ2-3 TRBD2 TRBV10-1 TGCGCCAGCAGTAGCCCGGGGGGTGATACGCAGTATTTT CASSSPGGDTQYF
. TRBJ2-7 . TRBV19 TGTGCCAGTAGTGAACCGAGCGGGTCCTACGAGCAGTACTTC CASSEPSGSYEQYF
. TRBJ2-7 TRBD2 TRBV5-1 TGCGCCAGCAGCCCGGGTAGTTGGGGGGGATCCTACGAGCAGTACTTC CASSPGSWGGSYEQYF
. TRBJ2-1 TRBD2 TRBV4-1 TGCGCCAGCAGCCAAGCCGCATCTAGCGGGAGGTACAATGAGCAGTTCTTC CASSQAASSGRYNEQFF
few TRBJ1-3 . TRBV29-1 TGCAGCGTTGAAGGTAGTTCGGGAAACACCATATATTTT CSVEGSSGNTIYF
. TRBJ1-1 . TRBV7-2 TGTGCCAGCAGCTCCTACAGGGACACTGAGGCTTTCTTT CASSSYRDTEAFF
many TRBJ1-5 TRBD1 TRBV6-1 TGTGCCAGCAGTGAATGGGGACAGCCCAATCAGCCCCAGCATTTT CASSEWGQPNQPQHF
. TRBJ2-3 . TRBV11-1 TGTGCCAGCAGCTACCGGGACAACACAGATACGCAGTATTTT CASSYRDNTDTQYF
. TRBJ2-1 TRBD1 TRBV9 TGTGCCAGCAGCGGCTACAGGGGGTTCTTGGGAGATGAGCAGTTCTTC CASSGYRGFLGDEQFF
. TRBJ2-5 . TRBV6-1 TGTGCCAGCAGTGAAATCCGAGGAGGGGAGACCCAGTACTTC CASSEIRGGETQYF
. TRBJ2-2 TRBD2 TRBV23-1 TGCGCCAGCAGTCAATCGATTTTTCTAGCGGGACGAGAAAAGAACACCGGGGAGCTGTTTTTT CASSQSIFLAGREKNTGELFF
. TRBJ1-4 . TRBV5-4 TGTGCCAGCAGCTTGTCTGCGGGGGCCTTAGATGAAAAACTGTTTTTT CASSLSAGALDEKLFF
few TRBJ1-5 TRBD1 TRBV6-5 TGTGCCAGCCGGGACAGGGGGACCGGAAATCAGCCCCAGCATTTT CASRDRGTGNQPQHF
few TRBJ1-3 . TRBV2 TGTGCCAGCGTTGCTACCACAGGGAAGAACACCATATATTTT CASVATTGKNTIYF
few TRBJ1-3 TRBD1 TRBV2 TGTGCCAGCAGTGGACAGGGTGTAGCTGGAAACACCATATATTTT CASSGQGVAGNTIYF
. TRBJ1-2 TRBD1 TRBV28 TGTGCCAGCGTTCGGGGTTACAGGGGTGCTAACTATGGCTACACCTTC CASVRGYRGANYGYTF
. TRBJ2-4 . TRBV6-5 TGTGCCAGCAGTTGGGGGGGGGCGGGCAAAAACATTCAGTACTTC CASSWGGAGKNIQYF
. TRBJ2-3 TRBD1 TRBV28 TGTGCCAGCAGTTTAAGACAGGGGATTGATGCGCAGTATTTT CASSLRQGIDAQYF
. TRBJ1-1 . TRBV7-9 TGTGCCAGCAGTTCCCGAACGACAACCAACACTGAAGCTTTCTTT CASSSRTTTNTEAFF
once TRBJ2-3 . TRBV7-9 TGTTCCAGCAGCTCCTTCACAGATACGCAGTATTTT CSSSSFTDTQYF
. TRBJ2-2 TRBD2 TRBV27 TGTGCCAGCAGTTTCCTAGCGGGAGCCTACACCGGGGAGCTGTTTTTT CASSFLAGAYTGELFF
. TRBJ2-1 . TRBV5-1 TGCGCCAGCAGCTTGAAACTAGCCGGCAATGAGCAGTTCTTC CASSLKLAGNEQFF
. TRBJ2-2 TRBD1 TRBV2 TGTGCCAGTCGCGGGACAGGGCGCACCGGGGAGCTGTTTTTT CASRGTGRTGELFF
. TRBJ1-4 TRBD1 TRBV6-5 TGTGCCAGTAGGACAGGGGGGCTAACTAATGAAAAACTGTTTTTT CASRTGGLTNEKLFF
. TRBJ2-7 . TRBV7-9 TGTGCCAGCAGCTTAGGAACAGGGAATTTCTGGTACGAGCAGTACTTC CASSLGTGNFWYEQYF
. TRBJ1-3 . TRBV14 TGTGCCAGCAGGAGCACCTACTCTGGAAACACCATATATTTT CASRSTYSGNTIYF
. TRBJ2-5 TRBD2 TRBV5-4 TGTGCCAGCACTGGGACTAGCGGGCACCAAGAGACCCAGTACTTC CASTGTSGHQETQYF
. TRBJ1-2 . TRBV6-1 TGTGCCAGCAGTGTAGCATACCAGGGAGGATATGGCTACACCTTC CASSVAYQGGYGYTF
. TRBJ2-7 TRBD1 TRBV7-9 TGTGCCAGCAGCTTAGAACAGGGGTACGAGCAGTACTTC CASSLEQGYEQYF
. TRBJ2-7 TRBD1 TRBV6-1 TGTGCCAGCACTCCGGGACAGGACGGCTCCTACGAGCAGTACTTC CASTPGQDGSYEQYF
. TRBJ2-5 TRBD2 TRBV5-1 TGCGCCAGCAGCCTATCCTTAGCGGGAGCGGGAGAGCAGTACTTC CASSLSLAGAGEQYF
. TRBJ1-5 . TRBV18 TGTGCCAGCTCACCAGCAGGAACCAACGGACCCCAGCATTTT CASSPAGTNGPQHF